This T cell receptor beta chain was recovered during a study of shared clonotypes between healthy human individuals. As for this clone: Its target is unknown.

Every subset's genomic DNA went evenly onto several immunoSEQ plates. Measured with immunoSEQ multiplex PCR; TCRdb has only the in-frame clones, and not every one. The repertoire holds roughly 1.5 million clones, around 98% seen once, with roughly 0.45% in the top ten. General study points: Though the depth was large, rarefaction showed that sorted-subset sequencing was incomplete.

All of the donors resided in Nashville, Tennessee, and each was a Caucasian adult. V shed 5 bases, J shed 6 bases, and the junction held 12 bases outside the gene matches. The CDR3 length is 15 residues. Germline CDR1 reads MNHNY; CDR2 reads SVGAGI (reference sequence). Sequencing used naive CD4+ T cells sorted from blood. Subset here: CD45RA+ positively selected. This receptor was taken from a man aged 30 to 39 in good health. The chain has TRBV6-6 and TRBJ2-7; 8 bases line up with TRBD1. CDR3 region: CASSPARTGFREQYF. The CDR3 DNA is TGTGCCAGCAGTCCCGCCCGGACAGGGTTTCGCGAGCAGTACTTC.